These 26 T cell receptor beta chains came from one sample sequenced in a study of cytomegalovirus exposure and HLA in healthy donors. In the PCR, 60 Vbeta and 13 Jbeta primers were used. Repertoires were generated with immunoSEQ multiplex PCR, while TCRdb's copy carries only in-frame clones and drops some. The table has about 110,000 clones, about three quarters seen once. Sequencing used PBMCs. Receptor source: an older woman in good health and CMV-seropositive.

This clone has a handful of counts. The chain carries TRBV6-5 and TRBJ1-2; TRBD1 matches at 7 bases. Trimming took 9 bases from V and 4 from J; bases not matched to a gene: 5. Germline V lookup: CDR1 MNHEY, CDR2 SVGAGI. The CDR3 has 12 residues. Here the CDR3 reads CASGTVLYGYTF. Written as DNA, the CDR3 is TGTGCCAGTGGGACAGTTCTCTATGGCTACACCTTC.

This clone was observed a few times. The genes are TRBV28 and TRBJ1-3; no clear D. V gave up 6 bases and J gave up 4 bases, with 10 bases separating them. Germline V gives CDR1 MDHEN, CDR2 SYDVKM. This CDR3 contains 13 residues. The CDR3, as DNA: TGTGCCAGCAGCCCCGGTTCAGGAAACACCATATATTTT. Its translation is CASSPGSGNTIYF.

The chain combines TRBV7-7 with TRBJ1-6; unclear D gene. CDR1 is SSHAT, CDR2 FNYEAQ, per germline (reference sequence). V lost 5 bases and J 7 bases, leaving 9 bases between the germline ends. The CDR3 has 13 amino acids. The CDR3 sequence is CASSVTRNSPLHF. CDR3 DNA: TGTGCCAGCAGCGTCACAAGAAATTCACCCCTCCACTTT.

V and J are TRBV5-4 and TRBJ2-2, with 10 bases aligning to TRBD1. With V trimmed by 7 bases and J by 0 bases, 3 bases remained unmatched. CDR1 and CDR2 from the germline V gene are SGHNT and YYREEE (reference sequence). The CDR3 spans 15 residues. CDR3 protein: CASGTGVSNTGELFF. The CDR3 region has the DNA TGTGCCAGCGGGACAGGGGTGTCGAACACCGGGGAGCTGTTTTTT.

The rearrangement uses TRBV7-8 and TRBJ1-4, with D possibly TRBD1 on 6 matching bases. The germline gives CDR1 SGHVS, CDR2 FQNEAQ. CDR3 length equals 16 residues. V shed 7 bases and J shed 7 bases, with 22 bases lying between them. This CDR3 is CASNLAPWTAGEKLFF. The CDR3 bases are TGTGCCAGCAACCTAGCTCCGTGGACAGCAGGTGAAAAACTGTTTTTT.

The J gene is TRBJ2-3, the V gene TRBV11-2, with 10 bases aligning to TRBD2. Germline CDR1 reads SGHAT; CDR2 reads FQNNGV. The junction had 5 bases not matched to a gene; V was cut back by 5 bases and J by 3 bases. This CDR3 comprises 15 residues. The CDR3 DNA reads TGTGCCAGCAGCCCAAGGACTAGCGGAACAGATACGCAGTATTTT. Translating gives CASSPRTSGTDTQYF.

The chain carries TRBV11-2 and TRBJ2-7; 8 bases map to TRBD1. The CDR3 covers 19 residues. Germline V gene lookup returns CDR1 SGHAT and CDR2 FQNNGV. V lost 0 bases to trimming and J lost 2 bases; unmatched junction nucleotides: 15. In nucleotides, the CDR3 is TGTGCCAGCAGCTTAGATCTTAGAGTTATAGACAGGGGACCCTACGAGCAGTACTTC. This codes for CASSLDLRVIDRGPYEQYF.

The V gene is TRBV18, the J gene TRBJ1-5; TRBD1 matches at 8 bases. Per germline, CDR1 KGHSH and CDR2 LQKENI. CDR3 length equals 14 residues. The V and J ends lost 6 bases and 6 bases, in that order; junction bases with no gene match: 7. CDR3 residues: CASSATGVAQPQHF. CDR3 DNA sequence: TGTGCCAGCTCGGCGACAGGGGTGGCTCAGCCCCAGCATTTT.

In its sample, this clone was seen once. The genes are TRBV2 and TRBJ2-6, with 7 bases identical to TRBD1. CDR1 is SNHLY and CDR2 is FYNNEI in the germline V gene. V shed 6 bases and J 0 bases; nucleotides not matched to a gene: 11. This CDR3 comprises 18 residues. CDR3 nucleotides: TGTGCCAGCAGAGATCCCGGGACAGTGAACTCTGGGGCCAACGTCCTGACTTTC. Translating gives CASRDPGTVNSGANVLTF.

This rearrangement joins TRBV5-8 to TRBJ2-1; D is possibly TRBD1 (6 bases). Germline values: CDR1 SGHTS, CDR2 YDEGEE. This CDR3 is built from 15 residues. V lost 4 bases and J lost 6, with 17 bases in between. The CDR3 DNA follows: TGTGCCAGCAGCACTGACAGGCGGCTAGGCAATGAGCAGTTCTTC. This encodes CASSTDRRLGNEQFF.

This rearrangement joins TRBV7-9 to TRBJ1-1, with 8 positions matching TRBD1. Germline V gene lookup returns CDR1 SEHNR and CDR2 FQNEAQ (reference sequence). This CDR3 region has 15 residues. Unmatched junction bases numbered 11, after V lost 5 bases and J lost 6 bases. The CDR3 bases are TGTGCCAGCAGCGATAGCGGACAGGGCCGGGCTGAAGCTTTCTTT. This codes for CASSDSGQGRAEAFF.

The rearrangement links TRBV11-3 to TRBJ2-3, with a weak D call TRBD1 (6 bases). The CDR3 totals 15 residues. CDR1 and CDR2 from the germline V gene are SGHNT and YENEEA. V lost 2 bases to trimming and J lost 3 bases, with 12 bases between them. CDR3: CASSLRTEITDTQYF. Here the CDR3 DNA reads TGTGCCAGCAGCTTAAGGACAGAAATAACAGATACGCAGTATTTT.

The chain links TRBV2 to TRBJ2-5; 11 nucleotides align to TRBD2. The germline gives CDR1 SNHLY, CDR2 FYNNEI. V gave up 0 bases and J gave up 5 bases; unmatched junction bases: 5. The CDR3 extends over 16 amino acids. The CDR3 loop is CASSEAWASGRETQYF. The CDR3 DNA reads as TGTGCCAGCAGTGAAGCGTGGGCTAGCGGGAGGGAGACCCAGTACTTC.

This sequence joins TRBV5-8 and TRBJ1-5, with D maybe TRBD1 (5 bases). In germline, CDR1 is SGHTS, CDR2 YDEGEE. The CDR3 runs 13 residues. V was pared by 3 bases and J by 4 bases, with 8 bases between. The CDR3 DNA reads as TGTGCCAGCAGCTCACAGGTTAATCAGCCCCAGCATTTT. Its protein product is CASSSQVNQPQHF.

This clone appeared once. The V and J genes are TRBV18 and TRBJ2-1, with D unclear. CDR1 KGHSH and CDR2 LQKENI come from the germline V gene. Deletions cut 3 bases from V and 5 bases from J, with 11 bases between. The CDR3 is made up of 14 amino acids. DNA of the CDR3: TGTGCCAGCTCACCGAGACTTGCAAACAATGAGCAGTTCTTC. It codes for CASSPRLANNEQFF. The whole variable domain, remainder taken from reference TRBV18 and TRBJ2-1, is NAGVMQNPRHLVRRRGQEARLRCSPMKGHSHVYWYRQLPEEGLKFMVYLQKENIIDESGMPKERFSAEFPKEGPSILRIQQVVRGDSAAYFCASSPRLANNEQFFGPGTRLTVL.

A note on this clone: A read error may account for a junction end that differs from germline. The V call is TRBV5-1, the J call TRBJ2-3, with 9 bases fitting TRBD2. Per germline, CDR1 SGHRS and CDR2 YFSETQ. CDR3 length: 14 amino acids. CDR3 DNA: TGCGCCAGCAGACCTGGGACTAGCATAGATACGCAGTATTTT. Amino acids: CASRPGTSIDTQYF.

The chain uses TRBV7-9 and TRBJ1-5; D is undetermined. Germline V lookup: CDR1 SEHNR, CDR2 FQNEAQ (reference sequence). This CDR3 has 16 amino acids. V was trimmed by 0 bases and J by 6 bases, leaving 15 bases between them. CDR3 protein: CASSLANGEISQPQHF. The CDR3 nucleotides are TGTGCCAGCAGCTTAGCGAACGGGGAGATATCTCAGCCCCAGCATTTT.

The rearrangement joins TRBV18 to TRBJ1-1; D gene uncertain. V shed 6 bases and J shed 1 base, with 15 bases lying between them. CDR1 KGHSH and CDR2 LQKENI come from the germline V gene. The CDR3 is made up of 15 amino acids. CDR3 residues: CASSDTVTPNTEAFF. The CDR3 region has the DNA TGTGCCAGCTCCGACACCGTCACACCGAACACTGAAGCTTTCTTT.

The chain carries TRBV5-1 and TRBJ1-1; 7 bases agree with TRBD1. V lost 3 bases and J lost 3; bases outside the gene matches: 5. The CDR3 is made up of 14 amino acids. CDR1 is SGHRS, CDR2 YFSETQ, per germline. CDR3 DNA sequence: TGCGCCAGCAGCTCCACAGGGGTTGACACTGAAGCTTTCTTT. Its translation: CASSSTGVDTEAFF.

The V gene is TRBV20-1, the J gene TRBJ2-7; D possibly corresponds to TRBD1 (6 bases). CDR3 length equals 11 residues. Trimming left V 6 bases short and J 4 bases short, with 10 bases between. CDR1 is DFQATT and CDR2 is SNEGSKA in the germline V gene (reference sequence). As DNA, the CDR3 is TGCAGTGCCCCGACAGGTTACGAGCAGTACTTC. This encodes CSAPTGYEQYF.

This sequence joins TRBV7-2 and TRBJ2-3; D unclear. The CDR3 loop spans 15 amino acids. CDR1 and CDR2 (germline): SGHTA, FQGNSA. V shed 4 bases and J shed 2 bases, with 13 bases lying between them. CDR3 in DNA: TGTGCCAGCAGCTCCTACCAGGCCCCCACAGATACGCAGTATTTT. Protein product: CASSSYQAPTDTQYF.

The chain links TRBV5-1 to TRBJ2-7; D is perhaps TRBD1 (6 bases). The germline CDR1 and CDR2 sequences are SGHRS and YFSETQ. V shed 3 bases and J shed 3 bases, with 7 bases lying between them. CDR3 length: 12 amino acids. Here the CDR3 reads CASSSGVYEQYF. The CDR3 DNA reads as TGCGCCAGCAGCTCAGGGGTCTACGAGCAGTACTTC. Full variable domain (remainder filled in from reference TRBV5-1 and TRBJ2-7): KAGVTQTPRYLIKTRGQQVTLSCSPISGHRSVSWYQQTPGQGLQFLFEYFSETQRNKGNFPGRFSGRQFSNSRSEMNVSTLELGDSALYLCASSSGVYEQYFGPGTRLTVT.

This chain connects TRBV2 to TRBJ2-7, with 7 bases matching TRBD2. Germline-derived CDR1 and CDR2 are SNHLY and FYNNEI. V shed 6 bases, J shed 0 bases, and the junction held 8 bases outside the gene matches. The CDR3 totals 15 residues. The CDR3 sequence is CASRGTSESSYEQYF. CDR3 sequence (DNA): TGTGCCAGCAGGGGCACTAGCGAGAGCTCCTACGAGCAGTACTTC.

This clone showed up just once. J is TRBJ1-1 and V is TRBV4-2; TRBD1 aligns across 7 bases. CDR1 is LGHNA, CDR2 YNFKEQ, per germline. CDR3 length: 14 amino acids. With V trimmed by 4 bases and J by 3 bases, 5 bases remained unmatched. The CDR3 coding sequence is TGTGCCAGCAGCCCCAGGGGGGAATACACTGAAGCTTTCTTT. Its protein product is CASSPRGEYTEAFF.

This clone was picked up a small number of times. J is TRBJ2-7 and V is TRBV4-1; D not certain. Trimming left V 8 bases short and J 6 bases short, with 11 bases between. The germline gives CDR1 MGHRA, CDR2 YSYEKL. The CDR3 extends over 11 amino acids. The CDR3 nucleotides read TGCGCCAGCCGTGCTTACGGCGAGCAGTACTTC. It is translated as CASRAYGEQYF.

The CDR3 loop is CASRPPDRRNEQFF. The CDR3 bases are TGTGCCAGCAGACCCCCGGACAGGCGTAATGAGCAGTTCTTC. J is TRBJ2-1 and V is TRBV27, with 7 bases identical to TRBD1. Per the germline V gene, CDR1 is MNHEY and CDR2 is SMNVEV (reference sequence). V was clipped by 6 bases and J by 7 bases; unmatched bases: 9. This CDR3 spans 14 amino acids.